The rows below give T cell receptor beta chains drawn from one sample of a study of cytomegalovirus exposure and HLA in healthy donors. Profiled with immunoSEQ multiplex PCR; TCRdb holds only in-frame clones, not every one. The sample has 130,000 to 150,000 clones; the top ten hold roughly 3%. The sample taken for sequencing was PBMCs. The receptors stem from a man aged 35 to 55 in good health and CMV-seronegative. Each CDR3 is given with its conserved first and last residue. The D gene is left open where the match is weak.

>TRBV4-1|TRBJ2-5|-
CASSQPGQTNPETQYF
>TRBV10-3|TRBJ1-5|-
CAISESRGGGSNQPQHF
>TRBV6-1|TRBJ1-1|-
CASSEAPQGMNTEAFF
>TRBV2|TRBJ1-2|TRBD1
CASSLFPGQGAHGYTF
>TRBV5-4|TRBJ2-3|-
CASSLGLERTDTQYF
>TRBV4-3|TRBJ2-3|TRBD2
CASSQDLAGGADTQYF
>TRBV25-1|TRBJ2-7|-
CASSATDTSYEQYF
>TRBV7-2|TRBJ2-5|-
CASSTNMAETQYF
>TRBV10-2|TRBJ2-7|TRBD1
CASSTDRGRDEQYF
>TRBV19|TRBJ1-1|-
CASSIQGGMNTEAFF
>TRBV4-2|TRBJ2-3|TRBD1
CASSQTGLDTDTQYF
>TRBV11-3|TRBJ2-3|TRBD1
CASSPRDRSPSDTQYF
>TRBV2|TRBJ1-4|TRBD1
CASRRPGQSNEKLFF
>TRBV5-6|TRBJ1-5|TRBD1
CASSFLGTGPQPQHF
>TRBV7-6|TRBJ1-4|TRBD1
CASSGTTGGNEKLFF
>TRBV28|TRBJ2-3|TRBD2
CASSFPWTSGIDTQYF
>TRBV2|TRBJ2-7|TRBD1
CASSADRGPYEQYF
>TRBV7-2|TRBJ2-5|TRBD1
CASRLGQKGEETQYF
>TRBV28|TRBJ2-2|TRBD1
CASILSTGSTGELFF
>TRBV4-1|TRBJ2-1|-
CASSQEGQNPYNEQFF
>TRBV15|TRBJ1-4|-
CATSRVDGETNEKLFF
>TRBV10-3|TRBJ1-2|-
CAISETGRGYGYTF
>TRBV19|TRBJ2-2|-
CASSISQYTGELFF
>TRBV5-1|TRBJ2-3|TRBD2
CASSPMTSGLTDTQYF
>TRBV29-1|TRBJ2-1|TRBD2
CSVGGGNEQFF
>TRBV28|TRBJ2-7|-
CASSTTGTTYEQYF
>TRBV11-3|-|-
CASSSGTTYEQYF
>TRBV7-2|TRBJ1-5|-
CASSPHTNQPQHF
>TRBV6-5|TRBJ1-3|TRBD1
CASTSLGQGNTIYF
>TRBV6-5|TRBJ2-5|-
CASSRSGQRETQYF
>TRBV7-6|TRBJ2-1|TRBD2
CASSLSERGGLEQFF
>TRBV5-1|TRBJ2-5|TRBD2
CASSVPSGGQETQYF
>TRBV27|TRBJ2-7|TRBD2
CASHKGLAGNSYEQYF
>TRBV4-1|TRBJ1-2|TRBD1
CASSPTGGREGYTF
>TRBV7-2|TRBJ2-7|-
CASSSQVSYEQYF
>TRBV6-6|TRBJ1-1|TRBD1
CASLETRDSIHTEAFF
>TRBV4-3|TRBJ1-2|TRBD1
CASSLDRGLYGYTF
>TRBV7-2|TRBJ2-7|TRBD1
CASSFTGGYEQYF
>TRBV2|TRBJ1-4|-
CASTTGGANEKLFF
>TRBV18|TRBJ2-7|TRBD1
CASSPPGQGQVEQYF
>TRBV29-1|TRBJ2-3|-
CSLTANPADTQYF
>TRBV28|TRBJ1-2|-
CASIRGLLGGGYTF
>TRBV7-2|TRBJ2-7|-
CASSRRAGEGEQYF
>TRBV21-1|TRBJ2-7|-
CASSKEGRGSYEQYF
>TRBV5-1|TRBJ1-2|TRBD1
CASSPGQGNGYTF
>TRBV27|TRBJ2-1|-
CASRRREDEQFF
>TRBV15|TRBJ2-6|-
CATSRDGSGANVLTF
>TRBV9|TRBJ1-3|TRBD1
CASSVGTGENTIYF